Each of the 7 T cell receptor beta chains below was sequenced from the same sample in a study of cytomegalovirus exposure and HLA in healthy donors. Amplification used 60 Vbeta primers and 13 Jbeta primers. TCRdb keeps only in-frame clones here, not all; method: immunoSEQ multiplex PCR. The table has some 140,000 clones, around 80% seen once. What was sequenced was PBMCs. These receptors all stem from a middle-aged man in good health and CMV-seropositive.

About this clone: Its ends do not fully match the called genes, so a read error is possible. The CDR3 DNA follows: TGTTCCAGCAGCTTATTTTCCAGGAACACTGAAGCTTTCTTT. Its translation is CSSSLFSRNTEAFF. This rearrangement joins TRBV7-9 to TRBJ1-1; D gene unclear. The CDR3 extends over 14 amino acids. CDR1 SEHNR and CDR2 FQNEAQ come from the germline V gene (reference sequence).

This chain uses TRBV6-5 with TRBJ1-2, with D possibly being TRBD1 (6 bases). Germline values: CDR1 MNHEY, CDR2 SVGAGI. The CDR3 contains 14 residues. Deletions cut 2 bases from V and 8 bases from J, with 15 bases between. CDR3 loop: CASSYERGGGGYTF. The CDR3 bases are TGTGCCAGCAGTTACGAACGAGGGGGTGGAGGCTACACCTTC.

The V gene is TRBV5-1, the J gene TRBJ2-3; 11 nucleotides match TRBD2. CDR3 length: 14 residues. Germline CDR1 SGHRS, CDR2 YFSETQ. Unmatched junction bases numbered 5, after V lost 4 bases and J lost 7 bases. The CDR3 spells CASSISSGRNTQYF. In nucleotides, the CDR3 is TGCGCCAGCAGCATCTCTAGCGGGAGGAATACGCAGTATTTT.

The J gene is TRBJ2-7, the V gene TRBV15; TRBD2 matches 8 bases. After removal of 6 bases from V and 3 bases from J, the junction contained 13 bases not matched to a gene. Germline loops: CDR1 LNHNV, CDR2 YYDKDF (reference sequence). This CDR3 contains 16 residues. CDR3 in DNA: TGTGCCACCAGTCGGATAGCGGGACTTGATAACTACGAGCAGTACTTC. Translated, it gives CATSRIAGLDNYEQYF.

This clone is a singleton in its sample. The chain uses TRBV7-2 and TRBJ2-7; 9 bases fit TRBD2. CDR1 and CDR2 (germline): SGHTA, FQGNSA. CDR3 size: 18 residues. Trimming at V came to 0 bases and at J to 5 bases, leaving 14 bases not matched to a gene. Written as DNA, the CDR3 is TGTGCCAGCAGCTTAGCGCCCGGGGGTAGCGGGAGTACCCACGAGCAGTACTTC. Translated, it gives CASSLAPGGSGSTHEQYF.

This chain uses TRBV28 with TRBJ2-1; D may be TRBD1 (6 bases). Trimming shortened V by 5 bases and J by 5 bases, and 13 bases separated the two germline ends. There are 14 residues in the CDR3. CDR1 and CDR2 from the germline V gene are MDHEN and SYDVKM. The CDR3 bases are TGTGCCAGCAGTCCGTTAGCAGGGGACAATGAGCAGTTCTTC. Translation gives CASSPLAGDNEQFF.

V and J are TRBV2 and TRBJ2-7; 8 bases are a match to TRBD2. V dropped 8 bases and J dropped 6; count of bases not matched to a gene: 18. The germline V gene has CDR1 SNHLY and CDR2 FYNNEI. This CDR3 region has 16 residues. The CDR3 protein is CASYSGSGRASGEQYF. The CDR3 DNA sequence: TGTGCCAGCTACTCAGGGAGCGGGAGAGCTTCGGGCGAGCAGTACTTC.